This passage covers 19 T cell receptor beta chains from one sample sequenced in a study of T cell repertoires in cytomegalovirus infection. TCRdb passed the reads through MiXCR, listing each CDR3 protein once. The sample lists hundreds of thousands of distinct CDR3 sequences; approximately 31% were seen once. These receptors have no known antigen. The source was cultured CD8+ T cells from PBMCs, collected from culture after CMV antigen stimulation. Receptors originate from a human donor in good health (CMV status not recorded). Some clones in this sample may be carry-over from other donors' samples.

This chain connects TRBV10-3 to TRBJ1-2, with 8 positions matching TRBD1. Germline-derived CDR1 and CDR2 are ENHRY and SYGVKD. The CDR3 consists of 14 residues. J was trimmed by 3 bases and V by 6 bases; bases with no gene match: 6. CDR3 loop: CAIRTGVQDYGYTF. The CDR3 coding sequence is TGTGCCATCAGGACAGGGGTTCAGGACTATGGCTACACCTTC.

This chain links TRBV15 with TRBJ1-5; no reliable D call. Trimming removed 0 bases at V and 3 bases at J, with 9 bases between. Germline V gene data show CDR1 as LNHNV and CDR2 as YYDKDF (reference sequence). The CDR3 spans 15 residues. The CDR3 loop reads CATSRDLAINQPQHF. The CDR3 coding sequence is TGTGCCACCAGCAGAGATTTGGCAATCAATCAGCCCCAGCATTTT.

Many counts were recorded for this clonotype. V gene TRBV7-2 combines with J gene TRBJ2-7; maybe TRBD1 (5 bases). V was clipped by 2 bases and J by 5 bases, with 7 bases between them. This CDR3 is 12 amino acids long. The germline V gene encodes CDR1 SGHTA and CDR2 FQGNSA. CDR3 nucleotide sequence: TGTGCCAGCAGCTTAAGCAGGGACGAGCAGTACTTC. Translated, it gives CASSLSRDEQYF.

This clonotype was picked up a small number of times. The chain uses TRBV7-6 and TRBJ2-5, with 8 bases aligning to TRBD2. The V gene's germline CDR1 is SGHVS and CDR2 FNYEAQ. With 5 bases clipped from V and 2 bases from J, the junction kept 7 bases outside the gene matches. The CDR3 consists of 15 residues. CDR3 in DNA: TGTGCCAGCAGCCCCTTAGCGGGGCAACAAGAGACCCAGTACTTC. Amino acids: CASSPLAGQQETQYF.

The chain joins TRBV27 to TRBJ2-1, with D unclear. The germline V gene has CDR1 MNHEY and CDR2 SMNVEV (reference sequence). V was shortened by 0 bases and J by 8 bases, with 8 bases between the two germline ends. This CDR3 comprises 13 residues. As DNA, the CDR3 is TGTGCCAGCAGTTTATCAGTTGCCGATGAGCAGTTCTTC. This gives the protein CASSLSVADEQFF.

Many counts were recorded for this clonotype. Germline and junction disagree at one end, which may indicate a read error. The rearrangement joins TRBV7-7 to TRBJ2-1, with 9 bases aligning to TRBD1. Germline assignment: CDR1 SSHAT and CDR2 FNYEAQ (reference sequence). The CDR3 has 15 residues. The CDR3 loop reads CASSSNRGRVNEQFF. As DNA, the CDR3 is TGTGCTAGCAGCTCGAACAGGGGGCGCGTAAATGAGCAGTTCTTC.

This clonotype occurred a few times. The gene calls are TRBV12-3 or TRBV12-4 and TRBJ2-1; D call uncertain. V lost 5 bases and J lost 6, with 5 bases in between. There are 11 residues in the CDR3. CDR3 nucleotide sequence: TGTGCCAGCAGTCCGGCCAATGAGCAGTTCTTC. Its protein product is CASSPANEQFF.

The genes are TRBV2 and TRBJ1-2, with D hard to call. Per the germline V gene, CDR1 is SNHLY and CDR2 is FYNNEI. This CDR3 spans 14 amino acids. V gave up 3 bases and J gave up 7 bases, with 15 bases separating them. In nucleotides, the CDR3 is TGTGCCAGCAGTGACTGGACGGGCCTGAGTGGCTACACCTTC. Protein product: CASSDWTGLSGYTF.

This chain links TRBV20-1 with TRBJ1-1, with no clear D. Germline lookup yields CDR1 DFQATT and CDR2 SNEGSKA (reference sequence). V was clipped by 1 base and J by 8 bases, with 17 bases between them. The CDR3 extends over 14 amino acids. The CDR3 region has the DNA TGCAGTGCTAGAGGTGACCGGTCCTGGGGAGAAGCTTTCTTT. Its protein is CSARGDRSWGEAFF.

Only a few counts were recorded for this clonotype. The rearrangement links TRBV19 to TRBJ2-6; perhaps TRBD1 as D (6 bases). The CDR3 is 17 residues long. V lost 1 base to trimming and J lost 17 bases, with 27 bases between them. The germline V gene encodes CDR1 LNHDA and CDR2 SQIVND (reference sequence). The CDR3 is CASSIVSFPGHGKEVTF. CDR3 coding DNA: TGTGCCAGTAGTATAGTTTCGTTCCCGGGACACGGTAAAGAAGTGACTTTC. The whole variable domain, remainder taken from reference TRBV19 and TRBJ2-6, is DGGITQSPKYLFRKEGQNVTLSCEQNLNHDAMYWYRQDPGQGLRLIYYSQIVNDFQKGDIAEGYSVSREKKESFPLTVTSAQKNPTAFYLCASSIVSFPGHGKEVTFGAGSRLTVL.

This clonotype was observed a few times. Here the CDR3 reads CASSLPGTNSPLHF. CDR3 nucleotide sequence: TGTGCCAGCAGTTTACCCGGGACTAATTCACCCCTCCACTTT. The rearrangement links TRBV28 to TRBJ1-6; TRBD1 might be the D (5 bases). Trimming stripped 2 bases from V and 6 bases from J, with 8 bases between. Germline assignment: CDR1 MDHEN and CDR2 SYDVKM. The CDR3 extends over 14 amino acids.

V and J are TRBV7-9 and TRBJ1-5, with D unresolved. Germline V lookup: CDR1 SEHNR, CDR2 FQNEAQ (reference sequence). The CDR3 sequence is 14 residues long. V lost 4 bases, J lost 4 bases, and 11 bases lay in between. CDR3 DNA sequence: TGTGCCAGCAGCTCGAATACGGGGAATCAGCCCCAGCATTTT. Its protein product is CASSSNTGNQPQHF.

This clonotype showed up just a few times. The CDR3 is CASSPTSGGARDTQYF. CDR3 nucleotide sequence: TGCGCCAGCAGCCCGACTAGCGGGGGGGCTCGGGATACGCAGTATTTT. The chain recombines TRBV4-3 with TRBJ2-3; the match to TRBD2 covers 14 bases. The germline gives CDR1 LGHNA, CDR2 YSLEER. V gave up 4 bases and J gave up 6 bases; unmatched junction bases: 6. There are 16 residues in the CDR3.

This chain's CDR3 is CASGDRGNGGYTF. The CDR3, as DNA: TGTGCCAGTGGCGACAGGGGGAACGGTGGCTACACCTTC. The V call is TRBV19, the J call TRBJ1-2, with 9 bases identical to TRBD1. The CDR3 contains 13 residues. Unmatched junction bases numbered 8, after V lost 8 bases and J lost 7 bases. CDR1 is LNHDA and CDR2 is SQIVND in the germline V gene (reference sequence).

In its sample, this clonotype was seen a few times. The V gene is TRBV6-1, the J gene TRBJ2-2; maybe TRBD1 (6 bases). The V gene's germline CDR1 is MNHNS and CDR2 SASEGT. V was cut by 5 bases and J by 3 bases, with 13 bases left in between. This CDR3 region has 15 residues. In DNA form, the CDR3 reads TGTGCCAGCAGTTATTTGGGGGCTGACACCGGGGAGCTGTTTTTT. It codes for CASSYLGADTGELFF.

J is TRBJ1-1 and V is TRBV5-6; no reliable D call. V was cut by 4 bases and J by 4 bases, with 17 bases left in between. The CDR3 loop spans 15 amino acids. Germline values: CDR1 SGHDT, CDR2 YYEEEE. In DNA, the CDR3 is TGTGCCAGCAGCCCTCCCGGGGAACTCAGCACTGAAGCTTTCTTT. Translated: CASSPPGELSTEAFF.

This clonotype turned up a few times. V is TRBV13 and J is TRBJ2-5; TRBD2 matches at 10 bases. Unmatched junction bases numbered 9, after V lost 4 bases and J lost 1 base. Germline V gene lookup returns CDR1 PRHDT and CDR2 FYEKMQ (reference sequence). This CDR3 is 17 amino acids long. CDR3 in amino acids: CASSSTASGGFQETQYF. The CDR3 DNA reads as TGTGCCAGCAGCTCCACCGCTAGCGGGGGATTCCAAGAGACCCAGTACTTC.

This clonotype occurred once. The chain uses TRBV19 and TRBJ2-1; 9 nucleotides agree with TRBD2. The ends lost 4 bases at V and 7 bases at J; junction bases unmatched: 11. This CDR3 contains 16 residues. Germline CDR1 and CDR2: LNHDA and SQIVND (reference sequence). CDR3 loop: CASSTLGLAISNEQFF. The CDR3 DNA reads as TGTGCCAGTAGTACTCTTGGACTAGCGATATCAAATGAGCAGTTCTTC.

This clonotype was observed a few times. This chain links TRBV27 with TRBJ2-1; TRBD2 matches at 7 bases. Trimming cost V 6 bases and J 0 bases; bases outside gene matches: 5. Germline CDR1 MNHEY, CDR2 SMNVEV (reference sequence). CDR3 length: 15 amino acids. CDR3 region: CASRVLADSYNEQFF. Here the CDR3 DNA reads TGTGCCAGCAGGGTCCTAGCGGACTCCTACAATGAGCAGTTCTTC.